This TCR beta chain was found in a study of human T cells and chemical hapten exposure (dated by TCRdb to about 2021). Looking at the study overall: For sensitization, 2% DPC in acetone was applied to a roughly 2 cm by roughly 2 cm area of upper inner arm skin. Patients additionally received weekly therapeutic DPC doses to the scalp throughout the approximately 25-week study period. Patch testing was performed on the upper back with Finn chambers containing 0.01% DPC, and the patch tests were scored after 6 days according to International Contact Dermatitis Research Group standards. Most of the patients in the cohort were female, and the cohort covered alopecia areata with under or over 50% scalp involvement, alopecia totalis and alopecia universalis. Libraries were pooled for sequencing, and variation in per-sample TCR yields was attributed mainly to small differences in library volumes within the pool. Peripheral blood TCR repertoire changes were tracked in vivo in alopecia patients during primary and secondary sensitization to the hapten diphenylcyclopropenone (DPC). Blood samples were taken from patients before sensitization (week 0) and at 2, 6 and about 24 weeks after DPC sensitization. Twenty-nine alopecia patients provided blood for TCR sequencing at one to four time points (pre-sensitization, 2, 6 and 24 weeks). Results the study describes overall, beyond this receptor: Patch test score was positively correlated with the number of PT1 expanded TCRs, with significance at thresholds 8, 16 and 32 but not at 4. The number of TCRs above 1 in 1000 frequency did not change with DPC sensitization; there was no evidence of global repertoire structure alterations. Repeated subsampling changed both the strength of the expansion versus patch-test correlation and the threshold at which that correlation became significant. Expanded TCRs formed significantly more large CDR3 similarity clusters than pre-sensitization or healthy control sets, consistent with antigen-driven responses. Alopecia, a presumed autoimmune disease, was present in all patients, so the immune response of the patients might differ from that of healthy individuals.

The receptor library was made with RACE. Sequencing instrument: NextSeq 500. During library preparation, unique molecular identifiers were attached to individual cDNA molecules so that TCRs could be counted quantitatively and reproducibly. Both TCR alpha and TCR beta chains were sequenced from each blood RNA sample. The paper's data handling went like this. A median of around 100,000 TCRs per sample was observed, with a range of about 23,224 to 690,600. V, J and CDR3 annotation of the TCR reads was carried out using the Decombinator software suite. Every sample was subsampled to the same number of TCRs (28,000) for the PS versus PT1 abundance plots. TCRs were defined as expanded if absent before sensitization and observed at least eight times at the 2-week time point. TCRdb took the public reads, trimmed them with fastp at Q25, ran MiXCR for clone calling and kept in-frame beta chains. Every CDR3 protein is listed once, alongside the most common genes and DNA of its rows. The V and J calls, along with clone size, are taken from TCRdb and not from the paper's own processing. The sample yields around 330,000 distinct CDR3 sequences; approximately 5% were counted once. The ten most abundant clones make up about 8.2% of the sample.

CDR1 is given as LGHNA and CDR2 as YSLEER, both from the germline V gene. V and J lose 3 bases and 5 bases, and a span of 9 bases separates them. The CDR3 spans 13 residues, from the cysteine through the phenylalanine. The only DNA kept is the CDR3, 39 bases in frame from the first base. According to the study, the label for this sample's time point signals: pre-sensitization, week 0. The treatment or condition tag for this specimen amounts to: therapeutic diphenylcyclopropenone sensitization with weekly scalp DPC. At every patch-test visit, the blood draw took place before the patch test was put on. Patients were eligible if aged 18 to 70, diagnosed with alopecia and judged suitable for DPC therapy, and pregnant patients were excluded. Total RNA was extracted from unfractionated whole blood that had been collected in Tempus Blood RNA tubes. This clonotype was observed at least ten times. Its antigen remains unidentified. No much larger clone exists at a distance of one base, and base qualities are not known.

Sequencing used whole blood, obtained in connection with sensitization to the hapten diphenylcyclopropenone (DPC). The V and J segments used are TRBV4-3 and TRBJ2-3; no D gene call is confident. The TCR comes from a woman between 18 and 29 years old with alopecia areata. Some clones in this sample may be carry-over from other donors' samples. The CDR3 region: CASSHELVDTQYF. Read as DNA, the sequence is TGCGCCAGCAGCCATGAGTTAGTAGATACGCAGTATTTT.